The clone carrying this T cell receptor beta chain occurred many times. Antigen unknown. This sample was taken from a study of T cell repertoires in cytomegalovirus infection. Study context: Alongside well-studied HLA-B-restricted CMV epitopes, recently identified HLA-C-restricted CMV epitopes were also used. TCR beta signatures that were public indicated CMV infection and matching HLA type.

TCRdb used MiXCR to reprocess the reads, holding one entry per CDR3 protein. The data show tens of thousands of distinct CDR3 sequences, 20% to 30% seen once. Study-wide points: HLA-C-restricted CMV-specific TCR beta clonotypes prevailed in the ex vivo response. Accumulated public TCR beta family frequency recognized individuals carrying CMV together with the relevant HLA.

Germline CDR1 is SGHTA and CDR2 is FQGNSA. V was clipped by 7 bases and J by 1 base, with 12 bases between them. This CDR3 region has 14 residues. The material was CD8+ T cells from cultured PBMCs, obtained from culture after CMV antigen stimulation. The V gene is TRBV7-2, the J gene TRBJ2-3; D might be TRBD1 (6 bases). This sequence originates from a human donor in good health (CMV status not recorded). Some clones in this sample may be carry-over from other donors' samples. The CDR3 sequence is CASTRGGRTDTQYF. CDR3 DNA sequence: TGTGCCAGCACGAGAGGGGGACGCACAGATACGCAGTATTTT.